The 13 T cell receptor beta chains presented below share a single source sample, sequenced in a study of blood T cell repertoires in COVID-19. The method was immunoSEQ multiplex PCR; TCRdb's version includes in-frame clones alone and lacks a portion of them. Seen here are 150,000 to 200,000 clones, roughly 80% observed once, and the top ten hold around 6.5%. Input material: peripheral blood. Receptors were obtained from a woman aged 40 to 49 with acute or convalescent COVID-19.

This chain joins TRBV29-1 and TRBJ2-1; TRBD1 agrees at 8 bases. This CDR3 region has 17 residues. Unmatched junction bases numbered 14, after V lost 3 bases and J lost 4 bases. Germline V CDR1 and CDR2: SQVTM, ANQGSEA. CDR3 sequence reads: CSVDAGPGQGLYNEQFF. Here the CDR3 DNA reads TGCAGCGTTGACGCCGGCCCAGGACAGGGTCTATACAATGAGCAGTTCTTC.

The V and J genes are TRBV20-1 and TRBJ1-2; no clear D gene. The ends were cut back, 5 bases at V and 8 bases at J, with 9 bases in the middle. The germline gives CDR1 DFQATT, CDR2 SNEGSKA (reference sequence). The CDR3 totals 10 residues. This CDR3 is CSASRVGYTF. CDR3 nucleotide sequence: TGCAGTGCTTCCCGGGTGGGCTACACCTTC.

This rearrangement joins TRBV27 to TRBJ2-7, with D possibly matching TRBD2 (5 bases). V was shortened by 6 bases and J by 2 bases, with 17 bases between the two germline ends. The CDR3 is 15 amino acids. Germline V gene sequence: CDR1 MNHEY, CDR2 SMNVEV (reference sequence). CDR3 in amino acids: CASSLLAGLTYEQYF. The CDR3 region has the DNA TGTGCCAGCAGCCTCCTAGCCGGCCTTACCTACGAGCAGTACTTC.

The genes are TRBV19 and TRBJ1-1; 7 bases agree with TRBD1. The CDR3 loop spans 13 amino acids. J was trimmed by 6 bases and V by 3 bases; bases with no gene match: 4. Germline loops: CDR1 LNHDA, CDR2 SQIVND (reference sequence). The CDR3 DNA sequence: TGTGCCAGTAGTATGGGGACAGCCCCTGAAGCTTTCTTT. This translates into CASSMGTAPEAFF.

This clone was seen a single time. The rearrangement links TRBV11-2 to TRBJ2-7, with D possibly matching TRBD2 (7 bases). V was pared by 7 bases and J by 5 bases, with 21 bases between. The length of the CDR3 is 15 residues. CDR1 and CDR2 (germline): SGHAT, FQNNGV. The CDR3 DNA sequence: TGTGCCAGCAATGACGGGGGGCGTATTTACCACGAGCAGTACTTC. As protein: CASNDGGRIYHEQYF.

This chain links TRBV5-4 with TRBJ2-7, with D possibly being TRBD2 (7 bases). From germline, CDR1 is SGHNT and CDR2 YYREEE (reference sequence). The CDR3 is 14 amino acids. Trimming took 2 bases from V and 5 from J, leaving 14 bases between them. The CDR3 spells CASSFGGGRDEQYF. DNA of the CDR3: TGTGCCAGCAGCTTTGGGGGGGGGCGCGACGAGCAGTACTTC.

The chain links TRBV7-8 to TRBJ2-7; D is unresolved. This CDR3 has 11 amino acids. V was clipped by 5 bases and J by 2 bases, with 4 bases between them. CDR1 is SGHVS, CDR2 FQNEAQ, per germline. The CDR3 loop reads CASSATYEQYF. The CDR3 coding sequence is TGTGCCAGCAGCGCGACCTACGAGCAGTACTTC.

CDR3 sequence: CASSLVARGTDTQYF. The CDR3 DNA sequence: TGTGCCAGCAGCTTAGTTGCTAGGGGGACAGATACGCAGTATTTT. This sequence joins TRBV7-8 and TRBJ2-3; maybe TRBD1 (6 bases). CDR3 length: 15 amino acids. Germline CDR1 SGHVS, CDR2 FQNEAQ. Trimming stripped 1 base from V and 3 bases from J, with 11 bases between.

This clone was recorded only once. This sample also contains other DNA sequences that code for the same CDR3. The genes are TRBV6-5 and TRBJ1-5; the D is unclear. The germline V and J ends were trimmed by 0 bases and 0 bases, with 3 bases remaining between them. This CDR3 has 14 residues. Germline V gives CDR1 MNHEY, CDR2 SVGAGI. The CDR3 DNA reads TGTGCCAGCAGTTACTCATATAGCAATCAGCCCCAGCATTTT. The encoded protein is CASSYSYSNQPQHF.

This chain links TRBV4-1 with TRBJ2-3; 7 positions match TRBD2. The CDR3 has 19 residues. The germline V gene has CDR1 MGHRA and CDR2 YSYEKL. With V trimmed by 2 bases and J by 3 bases, 17 bases remained unmatched. The CDR3: CASSQRGVTVAGETDTQYF. The CDR3 region has the DNA TGCGCCAGCAGCCAACGGGGAGTCACGGTGGCGGGAGAGACAGATACGCAGTATTTT.

The chain has TRBV2 and TRBJ2-5, with 7 bases identical to TRBD1. V lost 2 bases to trimming and J lost 1 base; unmatched junction nucleotides: 7. CDR1 SNHLY and CDR2 FYNNEI come from the germline V gene. The CDR3 totals 16 residues. CDR3 residues: CASSERFAGGQETQYF. The CDR3 DNA reads as TGTGCCAGCAGTGAAAGGTTTGCAGGGGGCCAAGAGACCCAGTACTTC. Combining the CDR3 with reference TRBV2 and TRBJ2-5 gives the whole variable domain EPEVTQTPSHQVTQMGQEVILRCVPISNHLYFYWYRQILGQKVEFLVSFYNNEISEKSEIFDDQFSVERPDGSNFTLKIRSTKLEDSAMYFCASSERFAGGQETQYFGPGTRLLVL.

The rearrangement links TRBV7-9 to TRBJ2-7, with D possibly matching TRBD1 (6 bases). In germline, CDR1 is SEHNR, CDR2 FQNEAQ (reference sequence). The CDR3 covers 16 residues. Trimming shortened V by 4 bases and J by 5 bases, and 21 bases separated the two germline ends. The CDR3 here is CASSSWTASGFNEQYF. The DNA for the CDR3 is TGTGCCAGCAGCTCTTGGACAGCTTCAGGGTTCAACGAGCAGTACTTC. The full variable domain, in which reference TRBV7-9 and TRBJ2-7 provide the parts outside the CDR3, is DTGVSQNPRHKITKRGQNVTFRCDPISEHNRLYWYRQTLGQGPEFLTYFQNEAQLEKSRLLSDRFSAERPKGSFSTLEIQRTEQGDSAMYLCASSSWTASGFNEQYFGPGTRLTVT.

The rearrangement uses TRBV18 and TRBJ2-5, with 7 nucleotides matching TRBD1. V lost 3 bases to trimming and J lost 1 base; unmatched junction nucleotides: 5. In germline, CDR1 is KGHSH, CDR2 LQKENI. The CDR3 is 15 residues long. CDR3 nucleotide sequence: TGTGCCAGCTCACCGCCGGGGACAGTCCAAGAGACCCAGTACTTC. Residues: CASSPPGTVQETQYF.